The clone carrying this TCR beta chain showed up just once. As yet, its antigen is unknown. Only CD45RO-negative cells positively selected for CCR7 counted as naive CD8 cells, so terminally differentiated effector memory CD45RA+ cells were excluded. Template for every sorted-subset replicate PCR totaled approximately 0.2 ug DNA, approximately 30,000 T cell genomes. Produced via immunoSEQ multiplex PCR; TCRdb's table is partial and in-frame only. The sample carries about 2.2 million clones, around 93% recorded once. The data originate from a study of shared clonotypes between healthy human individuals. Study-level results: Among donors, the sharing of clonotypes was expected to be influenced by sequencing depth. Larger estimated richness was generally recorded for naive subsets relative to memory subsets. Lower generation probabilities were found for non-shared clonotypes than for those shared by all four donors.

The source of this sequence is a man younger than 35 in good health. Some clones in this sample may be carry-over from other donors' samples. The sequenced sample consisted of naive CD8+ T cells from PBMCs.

CDR3 DNA sequence: TGTGCCAGCAGCTTCGAGAACTCCTACGAGCAGTACTTC. It translates to CASSFENSYEQYF. The chain is built from TRBV11-2 and TRBJ2-7; no reliable D call. CDR1 and CDR2 (germline): SGHAT, FQNNGV. Between the trimmed V and J ends, which lost 3 bases and 0 bases, there was a span of 6 bases. The CDR3 totals 13 residues.